This paragraph reports one T cell receptor beta chain. Its antigen remains unknown. The sample comes from a study of vaccination effects on CD4 cells after COVID-19. On the study more broadly: Participants got two doses of BNT162b2 or mRNA-1273 vaccine. Study results and limitations: Healthy vaccinees' vaccine-induced clones included only 1 of 255 that recognized common cold coronaviruses.

Under the ViraFEST assay, PBMC were stimulated with viral peptide pools so that antigen-specific CD4+ T cells expanded. Sequencing was performed afterwards. CD4+ T cell isolation took place after more than eight days of culture. The vaccine recipients had no prior SARS-CoV-2 infection, with negative nucleocapsid antibodies. The culture medium for some 2 million PBMC per well included 10 IU/ml IL-2 and around 9.9 ug/ml peptides. Fresh IL-2-containing medium replaced half the medium on days 3 and 7. CDR3 length: 13 residues. The V gene's germline CDR1 is SGHTA and CDR2 FQGNSA. With 1 base removed from V and 1 base from J, the gap between germline ends came to 4 bases. Sequenced by immunoSEQ multiplex PCR; TCRdb stores in-frame clones only, minus some. The data contain fewer than 85,000 clones, roughly 79% of them singletons.

Specimen: CD4+ T cells from PBMCs cultured with SARS-CoV-2 spike peptides, collected before COVID-19 vaccination. The genes are TRBV7-2 and TRBJ2-5; D not resolved. The source is a human donor who received a COVID-19 vaccine. The CDR3 nucleotides read TGTGCCAGCAGCTTAGTTTCCCAAGAGACCCAGTACTTC. Translating it yields CASSLVSQETQYF.